Below are 23 T cell receptor beta chains sequenced from a single sample in a study of blood T cell repertoires in COVID-19. The protocol was immunoSEQ multiplex PCR, while the TCRdb copy is restricted to in-frame clones and leaves out a portion. The sample records about 440,000 clones, 70% to 90% being singletons. The sequencing sample was made of peripheral blood. All receptors come from a woman in her forties or fifties with COVID-19, enrolled during active disease.

The chain combines TRBV3-1 (or the pseudogene TRBV3-2) with TRBJ2-7, with a tentative D call TRBD2 (5 bases). The V gene's germline CDR1 is LGHDT and CDR2 YNNKEL (reference sequence). The CDR3 totals 12 residues. With 4 bases removed from V and 6 bases from J, the gap between germline ends came to 10 bases. The CDR3 sequence: CASSPAGSEQYF. CDR3 DNA: TGTGCCAGCAGCCCGGCGGGTTCCGAGCAGTACTTC.

The V gene is TRBV29-1, the J gene TRBJ2-1, with 11 bases matching TRBD2. With V trimmed by 3 bases and J by 6 bases, 4 bases remained unmatched. Germline CDR1 SQVTM, CDR2 ANQGSEA. This CDR3 comprises 14 residues. The CDR3: CSVDLAGGINEQFF. The CDR3 DNA reads as TGCAGCGTTGATCTAGCGGGGGGCATCAATGAGCAGTTCTTC.

This clone has only a few counts. V is TRBV29-1 and J is TRBJ1-1, with 8 bases fitting TRBD1. Germline loops: CDR1 SQVTM, CDR2 ANQGSEA. The CDR3 runs 13 residues. V shed 7 bases and J 3 bases; nucleotides not matched to a gene: 7. In DNA, the CDR3 is TGCAGCGGCCAGGGGGCGAGTGACACTGAAGCTTTCTTT. Translating gives CSGQGASDTEAFF.

This clone was seen only once. This sequence joins TRBV5-4 and TRBJ2-1, with 11 bases fitting TRBD2. Trimming at V came to 4 bases and at J to 9 bases, leaving 9 bases not matched to a gene. This CDR3 is 15 amino acids long. Germline V lookup: CDR1 SGHNT, CDR2 YYREEE (reference sequence). CDR3 nucleotides: TGTGCCAGCAGCCGCTCTAGCGGGGGGAGTTTTGAGCAGTTCTTC. Its protein is CASSRSSGGSFEQFF.

The chain carries TRBV28 and TRBJ1-3, with no clear D. Germline V gene sequence: CDR1 MDHEN, CDR2 SYDVKM. The CDR3 extends over 15 amino acids. V shed 4 bases and J shed 1 base, with 11 bases lying between them. Here the CDR3 DNA reads TGTGCCAGCAGTTCACGTGGAGGTTCTGGAAACACCATATATTTT. It translates to CASSSRGGSGNTIYF.

The chain carries TRBV12-5 and TRBJ2-3; D may be TRBD2 (5 bases). Germline lookup yields CDR1 LGHNT and CDR2 FRNRAP. The CDR3 is made up of 15 amino acids. V dropped 0 bases and J dropped 5 bases, with 12 bases sitting between them. CDR3 loop: CASGLVPLTKDTQYF. CDR3 DNA sequence: TGTGCTAGTGGTTTGGTACCACTGACTAAAGATACGCAGTATTTT.

The CDR3 here is CASSLTGGSNTEAFF. In nucleotides, the CDR3 is TGTGCCAGCAGCTTAACCGGAGGGAGTAACACTGAAGCTTTCTTT. The V and J genes are TRBV7-2 and TRBJ1-1; no reliable D call. V was pared by 2 bases and J by 2 bases, with 12 bases between. The germline V gene has CDR1 SGHTA and CDR2 FQGNSA. This CDR3 is built from 15 residues.

This chain links TRBV3-1 (or the pseudogene TRBV3-2) with TRBJ2-2, with unresolved D. The length of the CDR3 is 12 residues. V gave up 8 bases and J gave up 4 bases, with 8 bases separating them. Germline V CDR1 and CDR2: LGHDT, YNNKEL (reference sequence). The CDR3, as DNA: TGTGCCAGCGGAGAGGTCACCGGGGAGCTGTTTTTT. It specifies CASGEVTGELFF.

This clone was seen a single time. The chain joins TRBV27 to TRBJ1-5; D remains unclear. V lost 8 bases, J lost 6 bases, and 8 bases lay in between. Germline V lookup: CDR1 MNHEY, CDR2 SMNVEV (reference sequence). This CDR3 comprises 11 residues. In DNA form, the CDR3 reads TGTGCCAGCGGTTGGAGTCAGCCCCAGCATTTT. Residues: CASGWSQPQHF.

V gene TRBV6-5 combines with J gene TRBJ2-7; no clear D. The germline V gene has CDR1 MNHEY and CDR2 SVGAGI. This CDR3 contains 12 residues. The germline V and J ends were trimmed by 6 bases and 2 bases, with 8 bases remaining between them. CDR3 sequence (DNA): TGTGCCAGCAGATTTCCTACCTACGAGCAGTACTTC. It encodes CASRFPTYEQYF.

This sequence joins TRBV6-5 and TRBJ2-7; possible D gene TRBD1, 7 bases. Trimming removed 0 bases at V and 2 bases at J, with 14 bases between. The CDR3 extends over 16 amino acids. The germline gives CDR1 MNHEY, CDR2 SVGAGI. The CDR3 DNA sequence: TGTGCCAGCAGTTACTCGACTCTCAGGGGGGCCTACGAGCAGTACTTC. Translating it yields CASSYSTLRGAYEQYF.

This rearrangement joins TRBV2 to TRBJ1-2, with a tentative D call TRBD1 (5 bases). CDR3 length: 12 residues. The V end was cut by 4 bases, the J end by 4 bases, with 7 bases between. CDR1 is SNHLY and CDR2 is FYNNEI in the germline V gene. This CDR3 reads CASSGRGYGYTF. CDR3 sequence (DNA): TGTGCCAGCAGTGGAAGGGGCTATGGCTACACCTTC.

V is TRBV3-1 (or the pseudogene TRBV3-2) and J is TRBJ2-1; 10 bases match TRBD2. Germline V CDR1 and CDR2: LGHDT, YNNKEL (reference sequence). Losses at the gene ends were 3 bases for V and 5 bases for J; bases not matched to a gene: 10. This CDR3 comprises 17 residues. CDR3 DNA: TGTGCCAGCAGCCATCCGCCACTAGCGGGGTGGGACAATGAGCAGTTCTTC. Translation gives CASSHPPLAGWDNEQFF.

This clone was found a few times. This chain joins TRBV5-4 and TRBJ1-2; weak D call: TRBD1 (5 bases). V gave up 4 bases and J gave up 4 bases, with 17 bases separating them. The CDR3 loop spans 15 amino acids. CDR1 and CDR2 (germline): SGHNT, YYREEE (reference sequence). The chain's CDR3 is CASSLGGNPFYGYTF. In nucleotides, the CDR3 is TGTGCCAGCAGCCTCGGGGGGAACCCCTTCTATGGCTACACCTTC. The full variable domain, in which reference TRBV5-4 and TRBJ1-2 provide the parts outside the CDR3, is ETGVTQSPTHLIKTRGQQVTLRCSSQSGHNTVSWYQQALGQGPQFIFQYYREEENGRGNFPPRFSGLQFPNYSSELNVNALELDDSALYLCASSLGGNPFYGYTFGSGTRLTVV.

The J gene is TRBJ1-5, the V gene TRBV18; the D is unclear. This CDR3 spans 14 amino acids. Germline CDR1 and CDR2: KGHSH and LQKENI. V lost 6 bases and J 6 bases, leaving 15 bases between the germline ends. The CDR3 DNA reads TGTGCCAGCTCGAACAACTACGACGGTCAGCCCCAGCATTTT. It specifies CASSNNYDGQPQHF.

The chain recombines TRBV15 with TRBJ1-5; tentatively, D is TRBD1 (6 bases). V lost 0 bases and J 4 bases, leaving 7 bases between the germline ends. From germline, CDR1 is LNHNV and CDR2 YYDKDF (reference sequence). The CDR3 loop spans 14 amino acids. The CDR3 reads CATSRDQGNQPQHF. The CDR3 DNA is TGTGCCACCAGCAGAGATCAGGGGAATCAGCCCCAGCATTTT.

The rearrangement uses TRBV6-5 and TRBJ2-1, with TRBD2 identical over 11 bases. Germline lookup yields CDR1 MNHEY and CDR2 SVGAGI. V gave up 6 bases and J gave up 7 bases; unmatched junction bases: 8. The CDR3 is made up of 15 amino acids. The CDR3 sequence: CASRSTSGGRNEQFF. CDR3 sequence (DNA): TGTGCCAGCAGGTCAACTAGCGGGGGCCGGAATGAGCAGTTCTTC.

V usage is TRBV2 and J usage is TRBJ1-2; 9 bases fit TRBD1. The CDR3 consists of 14 residues. The V gene end was trimmed by 4 bases and the J gene end by 5 bases; junction bases not matched to a gene: 5. Germline V gene sequence: CDR1 SNHLY, CDR2 FYNNEI. This CDR3 reads CASSGGQGVYGYTF. Written as DNA, the CDR3 is TGTGCCAGCAGTGGGGGACAGGGAGTTTATGGCTACACCTTC.

This chain connects TRBV19 to TRBJ2-7; D not certain. Trimming took off 7 bases at V and 6 bases at J, with 19 bases between the two ends. The CDR3 runs 14 residues. Looked up from germline, CDR1 is LNHDA and CDR2 is SQIVND (reference sequence). The CDR3 DNA reads TGTGCCAGTACCCCATTCGAGGCCTCGGGCGAGCAGTACTTC. Residues: CASTPFEASGEQYF.

V is TRBV28 and J is TRBJ1-4; maybe TRBD1 (5 bases). CDR1 and CDR2 from the germline V gene are MDHEN and SYDVKM. The CDR3 is made up of 18 amino acids. V lost 4 bases and J lost 2, with 20 bases in between. The CDR3 protein is CASSYGLGGGNTNEKLFF. CDR3 nucleotides: TGTGCCAGCAGTTATGGTCTTGGGGGAGGAAATACTAATGAAAAACTGTTTTTT.

The rearrangement joins TRBV24-1 to TRBJ2-3; 12 bases agree with TRBD2. The CDR3 length is 18 residues. The germline V gene encodes CDR1 KGHDR and CDR2 SFDVKD. V trimming: 4 bases; J trimming: 0 bases; junction bases outside the gene matches: 7. The CDR3 region is CATSETSGGQTSTDTQYF. The CDR3 coding sequence is TGTGCCACCAGTGAGACTAGCGGGGGCCAAACTAGCACAGATACGCAGTATTTT.

V and J are TRBV10-3 and TRBJ2-6; D is unresolved. The ends were cut back, 2 bases at V and 0 bases at J, with 8 bases in the middle. The CDR3 covers 16 residues. Germline loops: CDR1 ENHRY, CDR2 SYGVKD. This CDR3 is CAISESEFSGANVLTF. CDR3 nucleotides: TGTGCCATCAGTGAGAGCGAATTCTCTGGGGCCAACGTCCTGACTTTC.

V gene TRBV12-3 or TRBV12-4 combines with J gene TRBJ2-7, with D hard to call. The CDR3 spans 13 residues. Trimming took off 5 bases at V and 5 bases at J, with 13 bases between the two ends. This chain's CDR3 is CASSLPVGHEQYF. DNA for the CDR3: TGTGCCAGCAGTCTCCCGGTGGGCCACGAGCAGTACTTC.